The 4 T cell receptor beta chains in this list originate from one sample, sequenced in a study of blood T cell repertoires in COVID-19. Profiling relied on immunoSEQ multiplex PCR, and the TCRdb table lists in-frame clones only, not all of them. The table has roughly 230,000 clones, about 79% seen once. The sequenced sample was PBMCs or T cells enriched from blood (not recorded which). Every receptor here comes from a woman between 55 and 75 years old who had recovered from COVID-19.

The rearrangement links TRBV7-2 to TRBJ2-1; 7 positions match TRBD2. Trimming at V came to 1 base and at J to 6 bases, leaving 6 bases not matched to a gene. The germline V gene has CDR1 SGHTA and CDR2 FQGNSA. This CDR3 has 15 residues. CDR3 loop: CASSLDPRGSNEQFF. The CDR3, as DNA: TGTGCCAGCAGCTTAGATCCGCGGGGGAGCAATGAGCAGTTCTTC.

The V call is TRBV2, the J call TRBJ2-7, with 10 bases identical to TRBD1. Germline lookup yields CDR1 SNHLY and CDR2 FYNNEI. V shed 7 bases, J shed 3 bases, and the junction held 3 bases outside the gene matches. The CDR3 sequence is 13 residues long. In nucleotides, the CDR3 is TGTGCCAGCAAGGGGACAGGGGTCTACGAGCAGTACTTC. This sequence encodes CASKGTGVYEQYF. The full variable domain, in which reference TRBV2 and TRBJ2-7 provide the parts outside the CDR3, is EPEVTQTPSHQVTQMGQEVILRCVPISNHLYFYWYRQILGQKVEFLVSFYNNEISEKSEIFDDQFSVERPDGSNFTLKIRSTKLEDSAMYFCASKGTGVYEQYFGPGTRLTVT.

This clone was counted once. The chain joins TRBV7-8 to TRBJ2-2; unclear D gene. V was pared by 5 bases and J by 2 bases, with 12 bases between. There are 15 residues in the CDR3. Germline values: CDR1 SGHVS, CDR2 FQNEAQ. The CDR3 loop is CASSRVPINTGELFF. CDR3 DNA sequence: TGTGCCAGCAGCCGAGTCCCAATTAACACCGGGGAGCTGTTTTTT.

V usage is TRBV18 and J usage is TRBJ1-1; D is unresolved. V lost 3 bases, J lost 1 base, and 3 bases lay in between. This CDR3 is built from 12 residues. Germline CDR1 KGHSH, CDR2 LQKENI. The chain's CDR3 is CASSPSNTEAFF. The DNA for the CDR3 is TGTGCCAGCTCACCCTCGAACACTGAAGCTTTCTTT.